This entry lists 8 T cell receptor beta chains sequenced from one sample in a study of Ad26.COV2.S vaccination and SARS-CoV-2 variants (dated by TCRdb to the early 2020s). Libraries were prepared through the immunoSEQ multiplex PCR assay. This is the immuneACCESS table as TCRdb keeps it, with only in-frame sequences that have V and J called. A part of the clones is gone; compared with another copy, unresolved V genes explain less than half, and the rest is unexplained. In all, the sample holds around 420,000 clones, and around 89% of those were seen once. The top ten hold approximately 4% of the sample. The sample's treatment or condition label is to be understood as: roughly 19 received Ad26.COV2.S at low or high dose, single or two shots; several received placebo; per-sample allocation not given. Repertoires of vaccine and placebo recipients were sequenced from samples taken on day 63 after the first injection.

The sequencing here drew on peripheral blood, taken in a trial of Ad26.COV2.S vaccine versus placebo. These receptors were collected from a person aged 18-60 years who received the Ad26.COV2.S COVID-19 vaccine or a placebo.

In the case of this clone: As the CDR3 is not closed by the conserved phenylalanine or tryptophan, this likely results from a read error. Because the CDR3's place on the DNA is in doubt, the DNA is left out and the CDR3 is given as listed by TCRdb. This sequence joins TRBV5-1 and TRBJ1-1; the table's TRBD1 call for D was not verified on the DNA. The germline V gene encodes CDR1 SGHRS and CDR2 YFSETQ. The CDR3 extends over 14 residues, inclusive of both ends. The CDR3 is CASSLDQSTTGKNV.

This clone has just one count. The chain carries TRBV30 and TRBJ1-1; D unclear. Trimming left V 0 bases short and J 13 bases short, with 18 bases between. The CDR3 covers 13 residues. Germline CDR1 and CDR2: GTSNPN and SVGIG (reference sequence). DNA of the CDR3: TGTGCCTGGAGTGTTTCGGTGATGGAGGCTCGTTTCTTT. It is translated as CAWSVSVMEARFF.

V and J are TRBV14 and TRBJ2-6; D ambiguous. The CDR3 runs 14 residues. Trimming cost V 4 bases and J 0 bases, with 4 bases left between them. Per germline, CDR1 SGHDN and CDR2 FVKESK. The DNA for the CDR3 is TGTGCCAGCAGCCGCGCCTCTGGGGCCAACGTCCTGACTTTC. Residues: CASSRASGANVLTF.

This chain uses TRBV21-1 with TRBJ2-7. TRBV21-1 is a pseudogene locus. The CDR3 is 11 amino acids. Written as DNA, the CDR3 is TGTGCCAGCAGCAGACCCTACGAGCAGTACTTC. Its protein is CASSRPYEQYF.

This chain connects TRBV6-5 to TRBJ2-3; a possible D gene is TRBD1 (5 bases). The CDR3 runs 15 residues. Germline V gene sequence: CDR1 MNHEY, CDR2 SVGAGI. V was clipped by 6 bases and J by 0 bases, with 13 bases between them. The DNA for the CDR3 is TGTGCCAGCAGCGCGCAGGGATCTAGCACAGATACGCAGTATTTT. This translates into CASSAQGSSTDTQYF.

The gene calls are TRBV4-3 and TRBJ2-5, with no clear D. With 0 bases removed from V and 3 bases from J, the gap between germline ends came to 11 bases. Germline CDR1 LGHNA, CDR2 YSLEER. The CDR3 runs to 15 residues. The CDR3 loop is CASSQDARREETQYF. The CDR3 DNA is TGCGCCAGCAGCCAAGATGCGCGTCGCGAAGAGACCCAGTACTTC.

The CDR3 DNA reads TGCGCCAGCAGCTCCCAATACCGAGCAACTAATGAAAAACTGTTTTTT. Its protein is CASSSQYRATNEKLFF. The chain is built from TRBV5-1 and TRBJ1-4; D gene ambiguous. Between the trimmed V and J ends, which lost 3 bases and 0 bases, there was a span of 12 bases. Germline V gene data show CDR1 as SGHRS and CDR2 as YFSETQ. The CDR3 runs to 16 residues.

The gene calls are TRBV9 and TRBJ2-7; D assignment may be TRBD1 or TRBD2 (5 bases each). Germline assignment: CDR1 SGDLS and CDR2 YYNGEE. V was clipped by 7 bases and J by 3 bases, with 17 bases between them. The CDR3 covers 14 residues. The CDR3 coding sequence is TGTGCCAGCGCCCCCGGGGCTAACCTCTACGAGCAGTACTTC. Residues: CASAPGANLYEQYF.